This is a list of T cell receptor beta chains from one sample in a study of CD8 T cells in Susac syndrome. Each CDR3 protein gets one entry after TCRdb re-called the immunoSEQ multiplex PCR reads with MiXCR. Here the sample spans roughly 200,000 distinct CDR3 sequences, about 95% being singletons. Input material: CD4+ T cells from PBMCs. The receptor source for this set is a human donor in good health. Each CDR3 is given with its conserved first and last residue. Each record gives: D gene, V gene, J gene, CDR3 protein, CDR3 DNA. The D gene is left open where the match is weak.

TRBD2	TRBV9	TRBJ2-1	CASSVASGSPNEQFF	TGTGCCAGCAGCGTAGCCAGCGGGAGCCCTAATGAGCAGTTCTTC
.	TRBV5-1	TRBJ2-2	CASSFSTGTGELFF	TGCGCCAGCAGCTTCAGCACCGGCACCGGGGAGCTGTTTTTT
.	TRBV28	TRBJ2-1	CASSLPSSYNEQFF	TGTGCCAGCAGTTTGCCTAGCTCCTACAATGAGCAGTTCTTC
.	TRBV20-1	TRBJ1-5	CSASRGFGLSNQPQHF	TGCAGTGCTAGTCGTGGTTTCGGGCTAAGCAATCAGCCCCAGCATTTT
.	TRBV24-1	TRBJ2-1	CATSVPGGSYNEQFF	TGTGCCACCAGTGTTCCAGGGGGGTCCTACAATGAGCAGTTCTTC
TRBD2	TRBV15	TRBJ2-1	CATSRSSGTYNEQFF	TGTGCCACCAGCAGGTCTAGCGGGACCTACAATGAGCAGTTCTTC
TRBD2	TRBV20-1	TRBJ2-5	CSAGLAGVETQYF	TGCAGTGCTGGACTAGCGGGAGTAGAGACCCAGTACTTC
.	TRBV16	TRBJ1-5	CASSQFRDQPQHF	TGTGCCAGCAGCCAATTCAGGGACCAGCCCCAGCATTTT
TRBD1	TRBV27	TRBJ2-7	CASRGTGLEQYF	TGTGCCAGCAGGGGGACAGGGCTCGAGCAGTACTTC
.	TRBV20-1	TRBJ1-1	CSANKGKTEAFF	TGCAGTGCCAATAAGGGGAAAACTGAAGCTTTCTTT
.	TRBV2	TRBJ2-1	CASSEDGLGGNEQFF	TGTGCCAGCAGTGAAGACGGTTTGGGGGGTAATGAGCAGTTCTTC
TRBD1	TRBV20-1	TRBJ2-5	CSALRTGLQETQYF	TGCAGTGCCCTGAGGACAGGCCTCCAAGAGACCCAGTACTTC
.	TRBV7-6	TRBJ1-5	CASSLGDGSRGPQHF	TGTGCCAGCAGCTTAGGGGACGGATCGCGGGGACCCCAGCATTTT
.	TRBV30	TRBJ2-1	CAWARGGTAYNEQFF	TGTGCCTGGGCACGGGGCGGGACGGCATACAATGAGCAGTTCTTC
.	TRBV2	TRBJ2-1	CASSSSVYNEQFF	TGTGCCAGCAGTTCCTCCGTTTACAATGAGCAGTTCTTC